The present T cell receptor (beta chain) was sequenced within a study of radiotherapy plus CTLA-4 blockade in lung cancer. The CDR3 loop spans 18 amino acids. V lost 5 bases to trimming and J lost 3 bases; unmatched junction nucleotides: 17. The germline gives CDR1 SGHRS, CDR2 YFSETQ. Repertoires were generated with immunoSEQ multiplex PCR, while TCRdb's copy carries only in-frame clones and drops some. The repertoire holds about 23,000 clones, with about 71% as singletons. The specimen was peripheral blood, collected from a patient treated with radiotherapy plus ipilimumab. This sequence joins TRBV5-1 and TRBJ1-1; TRBD1 agrees at 9 bases. The TCR sequence derives from a human donor with non-small cell lung cancer whose response to radiotherapy plus ipilimumab could not be evaluated. CDR3 protein: CASSRQDRGSKYDTEAFF. The CDR3 region has the DNA TGCGCCAGCAGTCGCCAGGACAGGGGCTCGAAGTACGACACTGAAGCTTTCTTT.